Listed here are 14 T cell receptor beta chains from one sample, sequenced in a study of shared clonotypes between healthy human individuals. The data were produced by immunoSEQ multiplex PCR, yet TCRdb's version contains in-frame clones alone and is incomplete. Of hundreds of thousands of clones listed, less than 96% are singletons. The source material was naive CD4+ T cells sorted from blood. Subset of the sample: CD45RA+ positively selected. The source of these receptors is a woman in her twenties or thirties in good health.

This clone was counted once. This specimen includes other DNA sequences encoding the same CDR3. The chain joins TRBV5-1 to TRBJ2-7; D remains ambiguous. This CDR3 is built from 11 residues. CDR1 and CDR2 from the germline V gene are SGHRS and YFSETQ. Between the trimmed V and J ends, which lost 0 bases and 7 bases, there was a span of 5 bases. DNA of the CDR3: TGCGCCAGCAGCTTGGAGGATGAGCAGTACTTC. Translating gives CASSLEDEQYF.

The V and J genes are TRBV19 and TRBJ1-1, with no clear D. CDR3 size: 13 residues. Germline lookup yields CDR1 LNHDA and CDR2 SQIVND (reference sequence). Deletions cut 3 bases from V and 5 bases from J, with 10 bases between. CDR3 in DNA: TGTGCCAGTAGTATTATGGGAGGGACTGAAGCTTTCTTT. It codes for CASSIMGGTEAFF.

J is TRBJ2-2 and V is TRBV19, with D maybe TRBD2 (5 bases). The V end lost 1 base, the J end lost 6 bases, and 18 bases lay between the germline ends. This CDR3 contains 17 residues. Germline CDR1 is LNHDA and CDR2 is SQIVND (reference sequence). CDR3 sequence: CASSIGEGRAWAGELFF. The CDR3 region has the DNA TGTGCCAGTAGTATAGGAGAGGGAAGAGCTTGGGCCGGGGAGCTGTTTTTT. Full variable domain (missing parts from reference TRBV19 and TRBJ2-2): DGGITQSPKYLFRKEGQNVTLSCEQNLNHDAMYWYRQDPGQGLRLIYYSQIVNDFQKGDIAEGYSVSREKKESFPLTVTSAQKNPTAFYLCASSIGEGRAWAGELFFGEGSRLTVL.

The rearrangement joins TRBV28 to TRBJ2-4; either TRBD1 or TRBD2 may fit D (8 bases each). CDR1 and CDR2 from the germline V gene are MDHEN and SYDVKM. The CDR3 contains 20 residues. Trimming pared 6 bases from V and 1 base from J, leaving 28 bases between. CDR3 amino acids: CASSGRGPGGASLAKNIQYF. CDR3 bases: TGTGCCAGCAGCGGGAGGGGGCCAGGGGGCGCGTCCCTGGCCAAAAACATTCAGTACTTC.

The V and J genes are TRBV10-2 and TRBJ2-1, with 7 positions matching TRBD2. Looked up from germline, CDR1 is WSHSY and CDR2 is SAAADI. The CDR3 is made up of 15 amino acids. Trimming took 7 bases from V and 7 from J; bases not matched to a gene: 13. The CDR3 DNA is TGCGCCAGCATTTCAAGCGGGACCTTCTTGAATGAGCAGTTCTTC. This gives the protein CASISSGTFLNEQFF.

V gene TRBV5-1 combines with J gene TRBJ2-7; D ambiguous. The germline V and J ends were trimmed by 4 bases and 2 bases, with 7 bases remaining between them. Germline CDR1 reads SGHRS; CDR2 reads YFSETQ. This CDR3 is 12 amino acids long. The CDR3 region is CASSANTYEQYF. The CDR3 bases are TGCGCCAGCAGCGCAAACACCTACGAGCAGTACTTC.

V usage is TRBV7-9 and J usage is TRBJ2-7, with D perhaps TRBD1 (7 bases). Germline V gene data show CDR1 as SEHNR and CDR2 as FQNEAQ (reference sequence). Trimming cost V 5 bases and J 1 base, with 12 bases left between them. The CDR3 totals 14 residues. This chain's CDR3 is CASSKEGQSYEQYF. Written as DNA, the CDR3 is TGTGCCAGCAGCAAGGAGGGACAGTCCTACGAGCAGTACTTC.

This chain links TRBV5-5 with TRBJ2-7; 8 bases are shared with TRBD2. CDR1 and CDR2 from the germline V gene are SGHKS and YYEKEE (reference sequence). J lost 3 bases, V lost 0 bases, and 8 bases had no gene match. This CDR3 has 16 residues. CDR3 region: CASSLAGIAGYYEQYF. The DNA of the CDR3 is TGTGCCAGCAGCTTGGCCGGAATAGCGGGATACTACGAGCAGTACTTC. Full variable domain (outside the CDR3, taken from reference TRBV5-5 and TRBJ2-7): DAGVTQSPTHLIKTRGQQVTLRCSPISGHKSVSWYQQVLGQGPQFIFQYYEKEERGRGNFPDRFSARQFPNYSSELNVNALLLGDSALYLCASSLAGIAGYYEQYFGPGTRLTVT.

The DNA for the CDR3 is TGTGCCAGCAGCCCGATACGACTAGCGGGAGTTAATTACGAGCAGTACTTC. Its translation: CASSPIRLAGVNYEQYF. The rearrangement uses TRBV7-9 and TRBJ2-7; 12 bases agree with TRBD2. Germline lookup yields CDR1 SEHNR and CDR2 FQNEAQ (reference sequence). The CDR3 is made up of 17 amino acids. Germline trimming cut 5 bases from V and 4 bases from J; bases unmatched to any gene: 12.

The V and J genes are TRBV28 and TRBJ2-6; D is perhaps TRBD1 (5 bases). The ends were cut back, 6 bases at V and 2 bases at J, with 17 bases in the middle. Germline values: CDR1 MDHEN, CDR2 SYDVKM. This CDR3 spans 17 amino acids. CDR3 residues: CASSLGQFRTGANVLTF. DNA of the CDR3: TGTGCCAGCAGCCTAGGACAATTCCGGACTGGGGCCAACGTCCTGACTTTC.

This clone was observed once. In the same sample, other DNA sequences code for this CDR3. The genes are TRBV19 and TRBJ2-1; D remains unclear. The germline V gene has CDR1 LNHDA and CDR2 SQIVND (reference sequence). CDR3 length: 11 residues. Trimming removed 5 bases at V and 4 bases at J, with 3 bases between. In nucleotides, the CDR3 is TGTGCCAGTAGTGATTACAATGAGCAGTTCTTC. This sequence encodes CASSDYNEQFF.

The rearrangement links TRBV15 to TRBJ2-1; TRBD2 aligns across 13 bases. The CDR3 extends over 15 amino acids. The V and J ends lost 5 bases and 10 bases, in that order; junction bases with no gene match: 8. Germline V CDR1 and CDR2: LNHNV, YYDKDF (reference sequence). The CDR3 DNA reads as TGTGCCACCAGCTGGACTAGCGGGAGTCCCCACGAGCAGTTCTTC. This sequence encodes CATSWTSGSPHEQFF.

The chain carries TRBV9 and TRBJ2-5, with D tentatively TRBD1 (5 bases). V was cut by 4 bases and J by 0 bases, with 13 bases left in between. CDR3 size: 15 residues. Germline CDR1 is SGDLS and CDR2 is YYNGEE. CDR3 bases: TGTGCCAGCAGCTCAACGACAGCAAACCAAGAGACCCAGTACTTC. Its protein product is CASSSTTANQETQYF.

J is TRBJ2-7 and V is TRBV18, with D uncertain. The CDR3 extends over 12 amino acids. The V end lost 3 bases, the J end lost 2 bases, and 5 bases lay between the germline ends. The V gene's germline CDR1 is KGHSH and CDR2 LQKENI. For the CDR3, the DNA is TGTGCCAGCTCACCCCAGGCCTACGAGCAGTACTTC. Encoded protein: CASSPQAYEQYF.